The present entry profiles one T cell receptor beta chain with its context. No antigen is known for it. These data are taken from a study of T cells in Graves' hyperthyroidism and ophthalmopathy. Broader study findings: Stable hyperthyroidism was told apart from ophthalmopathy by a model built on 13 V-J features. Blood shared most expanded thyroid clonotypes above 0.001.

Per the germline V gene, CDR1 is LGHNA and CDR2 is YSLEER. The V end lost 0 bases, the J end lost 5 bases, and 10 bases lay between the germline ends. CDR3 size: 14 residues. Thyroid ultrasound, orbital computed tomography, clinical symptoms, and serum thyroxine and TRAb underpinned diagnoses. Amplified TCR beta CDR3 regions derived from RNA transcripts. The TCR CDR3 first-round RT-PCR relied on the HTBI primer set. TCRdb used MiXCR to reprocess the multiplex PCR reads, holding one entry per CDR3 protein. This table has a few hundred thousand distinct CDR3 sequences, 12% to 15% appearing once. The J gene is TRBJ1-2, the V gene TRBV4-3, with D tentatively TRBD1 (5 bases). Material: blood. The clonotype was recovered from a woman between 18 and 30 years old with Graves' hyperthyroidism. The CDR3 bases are TGCGCCAGCAGCCAAGATCAAGGGGAGTATGGCTACACCTTC. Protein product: CASSQDQGEYGYTF.